Listed below are T cell receptor beta chains from one sample, sequenced in a study of blood T cell repertoires in COVID-19. Sequenced by immunoSEQ multiplex PCR; TCRdb stores in-frame clones only, minus some. This table has 230,000 or so clones, approximately 90% appearing once. Sequenced sample: PBMCs or T cells enriched from blood (not recorded which). These receptors were collected from a woman aged 40 to 49 with acute COVID-19. Both conserved end residues are part of each CDR3. Fields, in order: V gene, J gene, CDR3 protein.

TRBV6-2/TRBV6-3	TRBJ1-1	CASSKSRDSNTEAFF
TRBV19	TRBJ1-2	CASSLQGNYGYTF
TRBV19	TRBJ2-7	CASSISGTSYEQYF
TRBV2	TRBJ1-2	CASTEDRLLYGYTF
TRBV19	TRBJ1-1	CASSWDRDQEAFF
TRBV7-8	TRBJ1-5	CASSLEGGLNQPQHF
TRBV15	TRBJ1-3	CATSARDRGLGNTIYF
TRBV19	TRBJ1-1	CASDRSTGLLYTEAFF
TRBV3-1/TRBV3-2	TRBJ2-1	CASSQVGGEQFF
TRBV15	TRBJ1-6	CATSGIQGALSPLHF
TRBV27	TRBJ1-6	CASTSYNSPLHF
TRBV28	TRBJ1-4	CASSRTGGNRGNEKLFF
TRBV3-1/TRBV3-2	TRBJ1-4	CASSQGQGESEKLFF
TRBV4-3	TRBJ2-6	CASSQDLRVSDSLFSGANVLTF
TRBV18	TRBJ1-1	CASSPGGRLNTEAFF
TRBV12-5	TRBJ2-3	CASGDQGAGISTDTQYF
TRBV9	TRBJ1-1	CASSHNRGAGGTEAFF
TRBV27	TRBJ1-2	CASSLMGGVYTF
TRBV2	TRBJ1-2	CASSTLSGQGAFGYTF
TRBV5-4	TRBJ2-1	CASSLGFLWGSGEQFF
TRBV11-2	TRBJ1-1	CASSLSMGTRNTEAFF
TRBV5-1	TRBJ2-2	CASSQGVGELFF
TRBV9	TRBJ2-5	CASSEGGGRQETQYF
TRBV5-4	TRBJ1-5	CARRPAAEHF
TRBV12-3/TRBV12-4	TRBJ1-2	CASSLGQNYGYTF
TRBV11-2	TRBJ2-1	CASSPNTPVQINEQFF
TRBV11-2	TRBJ1-5	CASSRPGQPQHF
TRBV19	TRBJ2-7	CASSPRGGQQYF
TRBV19	TRBJ1-5	CASGQGEHSNQPQHF
TRBV9	TRBJ2-5	CASSASTVGETQYF
TRBV2	TRBJ1-2	CASSDRQGGRGYTF
TRBV25-1	TRBJ1-5	CASSDGDSNQPQHF
TRBV7-8	TRBJ1-2	CASSTYRGIASRGYTF
TRBV6-6	TRBJ1-4	CASRRSQGSDEKLFF
TRBV25-1	TRBJ2-7	CASSEQGAFYEQYF
TRBV11-2	TRBJ1-4	CASSSTGTVEKLFF
TRBV19	TRBJ2-3	CASRTSGDSSTDTQYF
TRBV2	TRBJ2-1	CASRTSGVPAYNEQFF
TRBV6-2/TRBV6-3	TRBJ2-1	CASSYEEVREQFF
TRBV19	TRBJ1-3	CASNRRGAGNTIYF
TRBV3-1/TRBV3-2	TRBJ1-2	CASSRRGLDGYTF
TRBV19	TRBJ1-6	CASSIIRDRGNSPLHF
TRBV15	TRBJ1-1	CATSSPQPGSGAFF
TRBV7-9	TRBJ1-1	CASSFLLAGGETEAFF
TRBV5-5	TRBJ1-4	CASSLGTGGSEKLFF
TRBV7-9	TRBJ1-2	CASSLGAVYGYTF
TRBV19	TRBJ2-4	CASSIQVGGGGAKNIQYF
TRBV6-5	TRBJ1-3	CASSFDTSGNTIYF
TRBV19	TRBJ1-2	CASRLTGNYGYTF
TRBV5-1	TRBJ1-1	CASSFGGPGQGGEAFF
TRBV10-3	TRBJ1-4	CAISAGQGQEKLFF
TRBV18	TRBJ1-2	CASSPPETTGYGYTF
TRBV21-1	TRBJ2-2	CASHRPLRHLNTGELFF
TRBV2	TRBJ2-6	CASSGLTGVNVLTF
TRBV12-3/TRBV12-4	TRBJ2-1	CASSLTHRQFF
TRBV7-9	TRBJ1-2	CASSLAGSKGSYGYTF
TRBV5-1	TRBJ1-3	CASSPFLRAGTGNTIYF
TRBV23-1	TRBJ1-6	CASSQANPPRVRNSPLHF
TRBV11-2	TRBJ1-2	CASSLEPSVTVGDGYTF
TRBV11-2	TRBJ1-3	CASSFRGGFGNTIYF